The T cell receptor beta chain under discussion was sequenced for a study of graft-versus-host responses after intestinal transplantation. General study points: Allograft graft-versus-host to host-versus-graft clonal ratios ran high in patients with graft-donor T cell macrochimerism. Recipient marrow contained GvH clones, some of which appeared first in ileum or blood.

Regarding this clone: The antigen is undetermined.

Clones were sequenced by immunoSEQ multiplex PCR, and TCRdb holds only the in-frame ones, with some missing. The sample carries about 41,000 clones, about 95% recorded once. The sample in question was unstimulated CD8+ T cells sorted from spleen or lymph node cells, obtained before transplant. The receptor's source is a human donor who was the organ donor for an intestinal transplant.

The chain's CDR3 is CASSIGPLNTEAFF. CDR3 in DNA: TGTGCCAGTAGTATAGGTCCGCTGAACACTGAAGCTTTCTTT. The rearrangement uses TRBV19 and TRBJ1-1, with D hard to call. Per germline, CDR1 LNHDA and CDR2 SQIVND (reference sequence). The CDR3 loop spans 14 amino acids. Trimming removed 1 base from V and 0 bases from J, with 6 bases in between. Variable domain in full (rest from reference TRBV19 and TRBJ1-1): DGGITQSPKYLFRKEGQNVTLSCEQNLNHDAMYWYRQDPGQGLRLIYYSQIVNDFQKGDIAEGYSVSREKKESFPLTVTSAQKNPTAFYLCASSIGPLNTEAFFGQGTRLTVV.